Below, 30 T cell receptor beta chains from the same sample are listed, as sequenced in a study of cytomegalovirus exposure and HLA in healthy donors. Primers for the PCR totalled 60 Vbeta and 13 Jbeta. Data came from immunoSEQ multiplex PCR; TCRdb stores just in-frame clones and leaves some out. This sample has around 130,000 clones, with around 80% found just once. What was sequenced was PBMCs. The receptors here all came from a boy aged 2-9 years in good health and CMV-seronegative.

The chain uses TRBV15 and TRBJ1-3, with D possibly matching TRBD1 (5 bases). Germline CDR1 is LNHNV and CDR2 is YYDKDF (reference sequence). The CDR3 has 16 residues. Trimming took 0 bases from V and 0 from J, leaving 9 bases between them. Here the CDR3 reads CATSRDRVGSGNTIYF. In DNA form, the CDR3 reads TGTGCCACCAGCAGAGACAGGGTGGGCTCTGGAAACACCATATATTTT.

Notes on this clone: Other nucleotide sequences in the sample specify the same CDR3. J is TRBJ1-1 and V is TRBV13; TRBD1 is a possible D gene (5 bases). This CDR3 has 17 residues. Trimming took off 1 base at V and 5 bases at J, with 20 bases between the two ends. The germline CDR1 and CDR2 sequences are PRHDT and FYEKMQ (reference sequence). This chain's CDR3 is CASSLDRAGREYTEAFF. CDR3 in DNA: TGTGCCAGCAGCTTAGATCGGGCAGGGCGAGAATATACTGAAGCTTTCTTT.

About this clone: The junction shows a germline mismatch at one end, possibly a read error. The chain couples TRBV14 to TRBJ2-6; weak D call: TRBD1 (5 bases). Germline CDR1 and CDR2: SGHDN and FVKESK. The CDR3 runs 16 residues. The CDR3 DNA follows: TGTGCCAGCAGCCAAGTTCGAGTATCTGGGGCCAACGTCCCGACTTTC. Its translation: CASSQVRVSGANVPTF.

CDR3 bases: TGTGCCAGCAGCTCGCCGGGACAGGTGGCCGGGGAGCTGTTTTTT. It specifies CASSSPGQVAGELFF. J is TRBJ2-2 and V is TRBV5-4; 8 nucleotides match TRBD1. CDR1 and CDR2 (germline): SGHNT, YYREEE (reference sequence). The CDR3 is made up of 15 amino acids. The V and J ends lost 3 bases and 6 bases, in that order; junction bases with no gene match: 7.

The chain employs TRBV6-5 and TRBJ2-2; TRBD1 agrees at 7 bases. Losses at the gene ends were 5 bases for V and 3 bases for J; bases not matched to a gene: 6. In germline, CDR1 is MNHEY, CDR2 SVGAGI. The CDR3 loop spans 15 amino acids. CDR3 nucleotide sequence: TGTGCCAGCAGTGGCCGGGACAGACACACCGGGGAGCTGTTTTTT. It encodes CASSGRDRHTGELFF.

The V and J genes are TRBV6-6 and TRBJ2-1, with 9 bases identical to TRBD1. The CDR3 consists of 13 residues. Germline values: CDR1 MNHNY, CDR2 SVGAGI (reference sequence). Trimming cost V 7 bases and J 6 bases; bases outside gene matches: 4. The CDR3 DNA sequence: TGTGCCAGCACGGGACAGGGTGTCAATGAGCAGTTCTTC. Translation gives CASTGQGVNEQFF.

The rearrangement uses TRBV11-2 and TRBJ2-1, with 12 positions matching TRBD2. The germline V gene encodes CDR1 SGHAT and CDR2 FQNNGV. CDR3 size: 16 residues. The J segment lost 5 bases and the V segment lost 4 bases, leaving 6 bases of the junction unmatched. The CDR3 sequence is CASSYSWTSGNNEQFF. CDR3 coding DNA: TGTGCCAGCAGCTACAGTTGGACTAGCGGGAACAATGAGCAGTTCTTC.

In nucleotides, the CDR3 is TGTGCCAGCAGTCCTCTAGGGGGTGAGCAGTACTTC. Translating gives CASSPLGGEQYF. The chain carries TRBV28 and TRBJ2-7; the D gene is possibly TRBD1 (6 bases). The germline CDR1 and CDR2 sequences are MDHEN and SYDVKM. Trimming left V 5 bases short and J 7 bases short, with 12 bases between. The CDR3 contains 12 residues.

This rearrangement joins TRBV7-3 to TRBJ1-2, with 9 bases identical to TRBD1. CDR1 SGHTA and CDR2 FQGTGA come from the germline V gene. The CDR3 is 13 residues long. V shed 8 bases, J shed 3 bases, and the junction held 4 bases outside the gene matches. The CDR3 reads CASGRDRDYGYTF. The CDR3 DNA reads TGTGCCAGCGGCCGGGACAGGGACTATGGCTACACCTTC.

V usage is TRBV2 and J usage is TRBJ2-1; 8 nucleotides match TRBD2. J gave up 5 bases and V 0 bases, and 3 bases lay outside the gene matches. The CDR3 has 15 amino acids. Germline CDR1 reads SNHLY; CDR2 reads FYNNEI. Here the CDR3 reads CASSEAPGGHNEQFF. Here the CDR3 DNA reads TGTGCCAGCAGTGAAGCCCCGGGGGGGCACAATGAGCAGTTCTTC. Based on the CDR3 plus reference TRBV2 and TRBJ2-1, the full variable domain is EPEVTQTPSHQVTQMGQEVILRCVPISNHLYFYWYRQILGQKVEFLVSFYNNEISEKSEIFDDQFSVERPDGSNFTLKIRSTKLEDSAMYFCASSEAPGGHNEQFFGPGTRLTVL.

The chain couples TRBV4-1 to TRBJ2-1, with 8 bases that match TRBD1. Germline V gives CDR1 MGHRA, CDR2 YSYEKL. The CDR3 extends over 16 amino acids. V dropped 3 bases and J dropped 2; count of bases not matched to a gene: 6. Written as DNA, the CDR3 is TGCGCCAGCAGCCATCCGACAGGGGACCCCTACAATGAGCAGTTCTTC. Encoded protein: CASSHPTGDPYNEQFF.

The chain couples TRBV4-2 to TRBJ1-1; D ambiguous. The V gene lost 2 bases and the J gene lost 1 base, with 11 bases spanning the gap. The CDR3 covers 15 residues. Germline lookup yields CDR1 LGHNA and CDR2 YNFKEQ. CDR3: CASSQPRISNTEAFF. In DNA, the CDR3 is TGTGCCAGCAGCCAACCCAGAATTTCGAACACTGAAGCTTTCTTT.

CDR3 sequence: CASSEKEDEKLFF. The CDR3 DNA sequence: TGTGCCAGCAGCGAGAAAGAGGATGAAAAACTGTTTTTT. The V and J genes are TRBV11-1 and TRBJ1-4; D is ambiguous. Germline V lookup: CDR1 SGHAT, CDR2 FQDESV (reference sequence). Trimming took off 5 bases at V and 6 bases at J, with 10 bases between the two ends. This CDR3 region has 13 residues. The full variable domain, rest sourced from reference TRBV11-1 and TRBJ1-4, is EAEVAQSPRYKITEKSQAVAFWCDPISGHATLYWYRQILGQGPELLVQFQDESVVDDSQLPKDRFSAERLKGVDSTLKIQPAELGDSAMYLCASSEKEDEKLFFGSGTQLSVL.

The chain is built from TRBV6-5 and TRBJ2-6; D unclear. The CDR3 totals 15 residues. Germline assignment: CDR1 MNHEY and CDR2 SVGAGI. Trimming took off 6 bases at V and 4 bases at J, with 13 bases between the two ends. In DNA form, the CDR3 reads TGTGCCAGCAGCTTCACCCCGACAGGGGCCAACGTCCTGACTTTC. As protein: CASSFTPTGANVLTF.

V and J are TRBV15 and TRBJ2-1; tentative D call: TRBD2 (7 bases). Germline V gene lookup returns CDR1 LNHNV and CDR2 YYDKDF (reference sequence). V dropped 0 bases and J dropped 9 bases, with 24 bases sitting between them. The CDR3 loop spans 18 amino acids. CDR3 residues: CATSRDISRLAGGGEQFF. As DNA, the CDR3 is TGTGCCACCAGCAGAGATATTAGTAGACTAGCCGGGGGCGGTGAGCAGTTCTTC.

This clone was detected only a few times. This rearrangement joins TRBV6-4 to TRBJ2-3; TRBD2 aligns across 9 bases. The CDR3 is 15 amino acids. V lost 1 base and J lost 6; bases outside the gene matches: 5. Germline values: CDR1 MRHNA, CDR2 SNTAGT. CDR3 loop: CASSDLAGGSDTQYF. CDR3 DNA sequence: TGTGCCAGCAGTGACTTGGCGGGGGGGTCCGATACGCAGTATTTT.

V gene TRBV4-2 combines with J gene TRBJ2-3; 11 bases are a match to TRBD2. V lost 1 base to trimming and J lost 5 bases; unmatched junction nucleotides: 14. Germline lookup yields CDR1 LGHNA and CDR2 YNFKEQ. The CDR3 is 19 residues long. The CDR3 spells CASSQAQGSGGAEVDTQYF. In DNA, the CDR3 is TGTGCCAGCAGCCAAGCTCAAGGTAGCGGGGGGGCCGAGGTAGATACGCAGTATTTT.

The rearrangement joins TRBV6-5 to TRBJ2-1, with 8 bases aligning to TRBD2. V shed 5 bases, J shed 13 bases, and the junction held 10 bases outside the gene matches. Germline CDR1 is MNHEY and CDR2 is SVGAGI. The CDR3 runs to 13 residues. The CDR3 spells CASSPLASGSQFF. The DNA for the CDR3 is TGTGCCAGCAGTCCGCTGGCTAGCGGGTCTCAGTTCTTC.

The chain joins TRBV4-1 to TRBJ1-5, with TRBD1 identical over 7 bases. Germline trimming cut 8 bases from V and 0 bases from J; bases unmatched to any gene: 13. This CDR3 comprises 17 residues. Germline V gives CDR1 MGHRA, CDR2 YSYEKL. This CDR3 is CASSAGQQKISNQPQHF. CDR3 nucleotides: TGCGCCAGCTCCGCGGGACAGCAGAAAATTAGCAATCAGCCCCAGCATTTT.

This chain joins TRBV6-4 and TRBJ2-1; 9 nucleotides agree with TRBD2. V trimming: 3 bases; J trimming: 3 bases; junction bases outside the gene matches: 0. CDR3 length: 14 residues. CDR1 and CDR2 (germline): MRHNA, SNTAGT. The CDR3 sequence is CASSERGGYNEQFF. CDR3 DNA: TGTGCCAGCAGTGAGCGGGGGGGCTACAATGAGCAGTTCTTC.

This chain links TRBV5-1 with TRBJ2-7; possibly TRBD1 for D (6 bases). Germline-derived CDR1 and CDR2 are SGHRS and YFSETQ. Trimming left V 4 bases short and J 4 bases short, with 15 bases between. The CDR3 length is 14 residues. The DNA for the CDR3 is TGCGCCAGCAGCAAACCACAGGGCCCTTACGAGCAGTACTTC. Translated: CASSKPQGPYEQYF.

V gene TRBV2 combines with J gene TRBJ1-3; weak D call: TRBD1 (6 bases). The CDR3 spans 15 residues. The germline CDR1 and CDR2 sequences are SNHLY and FYNNEI. Trimming took 1 base from V and 4 from J, leaving 11 bases between them. CDR3 amino acids: CASSEETGLGNTIYF. For the CDR3, the DNA is TGTGCCAGCAGTGAAGAAACAGGGCTGGGAAACACCATATATTTT. Full variable domain (remainder filled in from reference TRBV2 and TRBJ1-3): EPEVTQTPSHQVTQMGQEVILRCVPISNHLYFYWYRQILGQKVEFLVSFYNNEISEKSEIFDDQFSVERPDGSNFTLKIRSTKLEDSAMYFCASSEETGLGNTIYFGEGSWLTVV.

This clone was observed a handful of times. Sequence at one end of the junction differs from germline and may be a read error. This rearrangement joins TRBV5-1 to TRBJ1-5, with a tentative D call TRBD1 (5 bases). The CDR3 runs 16 residues. CDR1 is SGHRS and CDR2 is YFSETQ in the germline V gene. Written as DNA, the CDR3 is TGCGCCAGCAGTTTGGGGCCCACAGATAGCAATCAGCCCCAGCATTTT. Translated: CASSLGPTDSNQPQHF.

The V gene is TRBV27, the J gene TRBJ1-2; D remains ambiguous. The CDR3 is 13 amino acids. The V gene lost 8 bases and the J gene lost 4 bases, with 14 bases spanning the gap. CDR1 and CDR2 (germline): MNHEY, SMNVEV (reference sequence). CDR3 loop: CASQNGPGYGYTF. The CDR3 nucleotides are TGTGCCAGCCAGAACGGCCCAGGCTATGGCTACACCTTC.

This clone was found once. The chain combines TRBV7-6 with TRBJ2-1; 8 bases fit TRBD2. V gave up 0 bases and J gave up 7 bases; unmatched junction bases: 11. The CDR3 is 17 amino acids. Germline lookup yields CDR1 SGHVS and CDR2 FNYEAQ. This CDR3 is CASSLAIVRGGRNEQFF. CDR3 DNA: TGTGCCAGCAGCTTAGCTATCGTACGGGGGGGCCGAAATGAGCAGTTCTTC.

This clone came up a few times. This chain joins TRBV6-4 and TRBJ2-2; D gene ambiguous. Germline CDR1 and CDR2: MRHNA and SNTAGT. V lost 5 bases and J lost 1, with 5 bases in between. The length of the CDR3 is 13 residues. The CDR3 sequence is CASSTGNTGELFF. The CDR3 region has the DNA TGTGCCAGCAGTACGGGGAACACCGGGGAGCTGTTTTTT.

This sequence joins TRBV27 and TRBJ2-2, with a possible D match to TRBD2 (6 bases). This CDR3 has 17 amino acids. V was shortened by 6 bases and J by 6 bases, with 23 bases between the two germline ends. Germline V gives CDR1 MNHEY, CDR2 SMNVEV (reference sequence). The CDR3 coding sequence is TGTGCCAGCAGCCCACCGACACGGGAGTGGTTTCCCGGGGAGCTGTTTTTT. As protein: CASSPPTREWFPGELFF.

This clone was counted a single time. The junction does not match germline at one end; this may be a read error. This specimen includes other DNA sequences encoding the same CDR3. V usage is TRBV7-7 and J usage is TRBJ2-1; 12 nucleotides match TRBD2. Germline V CDR1 and CDR2: SSHAT, FNYEAQ (reference sequence). The CDR3 contains 15 residues. CDR3 nucleotide sequence: TGCGCTAGCAGCTTAGGACTAGCGGGACTCGATGAGCAGTTCTTC. Translation gives CASSLGLAGLDEQFF.

This clone was seen once. The chain links TRBV29-1 to TRBJ1-1, with no clear D. The V end was cut by 5 bases, the J end by 7 bases, with 17 bases between. The germline gives CDR1 SQVTM, CDR2 ANQGSEA. The CDR3 consists of 13 residues. The CDR3, as DNA: TGCAGCGTTTTCTTACCCCTACGCATTGAAGCTTTCTTT. It specifies CSVFLPLRIEAFF.

The chain combines TRBV15 with TRBJ1-1; tentatively, D is TRBD1 (5 bases). The CDR3 has 14 residues. The germline V gene encodes CDR1 LNHNV and CDR2 YYDKDF (reference sequence). Deletions cut 6 bases from V and 5 bases from J, with 16 bases between. CDR3 coding DNA: TGTGCCACCAGATCTGACAGACGAAGGACTGAAGCTTTCTTT. This codes for CATRSDRRRTEAFF.